The present entry profiles one T cell receptor beta chain with its context. This clonotype was recorded at least ten times. The clone's antigen remains unknown. No base qualities exist here, and no much larger clone lies one base off it. Ophthalmopathy patients had moderately to severely active disease, with a Clinical Activity Score of 3 or more, a NOSPECS grade of 4 or more, and a disease duration of less than 3 months. Patients with uncontrolled infections, other autoimmune diseases, pregnancy or lactation were excluded. Diagnoses were based on clinical symptoms, serum thyroxine and TRAb, thyroid ultrasound and orbital computed tomography. PBMCs were isolated from 7.5 to 10 ml of fresh peripheral blood by Ficoll-Paque density gradient centrifugation. Trizol reagent was used to extract total RNA, and RNA quality was then checked on an Agilent 2100 Bioanalyzer. This sample stems from a study of T cells in Graves' hyperthyroidism and ophthalmopathy (dated by TCRdb to 2018 to 2020). As for the study more broadly: Peripheral blood samples were taken at the time of initial diagnosis, prior to any treatment. To identify distinguishing TCR V-J signatures, a discovery cohort of about a hundred patients was used, comprising some 43 with Graves' ophthalmopathy and some 60 with stable Graves' hyperthyroidism. Whether ophthalmopathy could be predicted prospectively was tested in an independent validation cohort made up of 18 to 20 hyperthyroidism patients plus 17 patients who later progressed to ophthalmopathy. The 100 or so discovery patients were randomly split 7:3 into training and test sets. In about 6 Graves' hyperthyroidism patients, the study also compared T-cell repertoires from thyroid tissue with T-cell repertoires from blood. Once sampling was done, hyperthyroidism patients were given methimazole at a starting dose of 30 mg daily, whereas ophthalmopathy patients were given high-dose intravenous methylprednisolone. TCR Vbeta CDR3 sequencing of 130 to 150 peripheral blood samples (over 40 ophthalmopathy, 75 hyperthyroidism and approximately 17 progressor patients) is reported in the paper.

The germline ends are 11 bases apart after V is trimmed by 7 bases and J by 0 bases. The CDR3, cysteine through phenylalanine, is 13 amino acids long. Here the CDR3 DNA is all that survives: 39 bases in frame from base 1. The germline V gene provides CDR1 SGHRS and CDR2 YFSETQ. The TCR beta CDR3 regions were amplified from RNA transcripts. The first round of RT-PCR for the TCR CDR3 was performed with the HTBI primer set and the Qiagen OneStep RT-PCR kit. The libraries were constructed in a second round of multiplex PCR and then size-selected and purified. Sequencing of the libraries was done on an Illumina HiSeq2000 using paired-end 100 bp reads. As for how the authors treated the data: Raw data were processed with SOAPnuke, discarding reads with adapters, uncalled bases, mean Phred below 15, or no exact constant-primer or identifier match. High-quality paired reads were merged using COPE v1.2.5, and each unique nucleotide sequence was defined as a clonotype. MiTCR v1.1 was used to align clonotypes to the IMGT TRBV, TRBD and TRBJ reference segments. The analysis was restricted to V-J combinations with a frequency above 0.0001, which together covered over 99% of the repertoires. A TCS score was defined as the ratio between F50 (clonal expansion) and ExV (chaos), using BLOSUM62-based TCRdist between CDR3 peptides within each V-J. Welch's t-statistics and random forest reduced around 510 V-J features to some 14, which were used in a naive Bayes classifier (R e1071). The Morisita-Horn index was used to measure how similar the thyroid and blood repertoires were. TCRdb cleaned the public reads at Q25 with fastp, built clones with MiXCR and kept in-frame beta chains. For every CDR3 protein sequence, its rows merge into one entry that carries the most common genes and DNA. These V and J calls are TCRdb output, not the study's own analysis. Recorded for this sample are 30,000 to 35,000 distinct CDR3 sequences; around half of them occurred a single time. The ten largest clones add up to roughly 25% of the sample.

Paper-wide results and their limitations: Sample size was not statistically predetermined, and blinding of investigators to group allocation was not performed. In cross-validation, a model built on a 13 V-J signature told ophthalmopathy apart from stable hyperthyroidism with just under 90% sensitivity and 81% to 82% specificity, and in testing the same model reached 80%/75%. Blood samples also contained most of the expanded thyroid clonotypes (frequency above 0.001), which suggests that blood repertoires may reflect thyroid immune responses. During validation, the model predicted progression to ophthalmopathy a median of roughly six months ahead of onset, with around 70% sensitivity and under 85% specificity.

This receptor chain uses TRBV5-1 and TRBJ2-7; TRBD1 is a weak D gene call, 5 bases matching. This receptor was obtained from a woman in her thirties or forties with Graves' ophthalmopathy. The specimen was blood. The CDR3 protein sequence reads: CASSSTASYEQYF. The sequence in DNA is TGCGCCAGCTCATCGACAGCCTCCTACGAGCAGTACTTC.